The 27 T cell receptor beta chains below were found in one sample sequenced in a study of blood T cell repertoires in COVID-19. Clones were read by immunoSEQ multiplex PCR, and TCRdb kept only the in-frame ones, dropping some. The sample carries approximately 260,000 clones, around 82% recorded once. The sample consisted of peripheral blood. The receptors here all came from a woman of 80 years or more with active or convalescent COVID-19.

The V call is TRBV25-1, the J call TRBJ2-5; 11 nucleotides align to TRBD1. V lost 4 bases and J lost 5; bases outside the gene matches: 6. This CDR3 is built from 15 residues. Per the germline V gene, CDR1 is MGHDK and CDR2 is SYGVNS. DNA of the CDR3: TGTGCCAGCAGTGTACGGACAGGGGGCCGGGAGACCCAGTACTTC. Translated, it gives CASSVRTGGRETQYF.

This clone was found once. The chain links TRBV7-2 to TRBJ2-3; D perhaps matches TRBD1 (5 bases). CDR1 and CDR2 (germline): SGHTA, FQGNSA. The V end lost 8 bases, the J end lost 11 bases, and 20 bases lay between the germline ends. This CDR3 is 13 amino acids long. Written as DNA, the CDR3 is TGTGCCAGCGGTCGTCGCTTGACAGCCAGGCAGTATTTT. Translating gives CASGRRLTARQYF.

This CDR3 reads CASSIDRGGAPYNEQFF. Written as DNA, the CDR3 is TGTGCCAGTAGTATAGATAGGGGGGGAGCTCCCTACAATGAGCAGTTCTTC. The rearrangement uses TRBV19 and TRBJ2-1, with TRBD2 as a possible D gene (7 bases). Germline V gene data show CDR1 as LNHDA and CDR2 as SQIVND (reference sequence). V lost 0 bases, J lost 2 bases, and 14 bases lay in between. The CDR3 spans 17 residues. The complete variable domain, with remaining parts taken from reference TRBV19 and TRBJ2-1, reads DGGITQSPKYLFRKEGQNVTLSCEQNLNHDAMYWYRQDPGQGLRLIYYSQIVNDFQKGDIAEGYSVSREKKESFPLTVTSAQKNPTAFYLCASSIDRGGAPYNEQFFGPGTRLTVL.

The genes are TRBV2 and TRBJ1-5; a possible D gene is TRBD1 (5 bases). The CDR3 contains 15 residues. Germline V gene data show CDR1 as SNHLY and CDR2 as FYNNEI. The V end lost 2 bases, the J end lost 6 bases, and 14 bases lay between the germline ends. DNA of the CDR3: TGTGCCAGCAGTGAAAGTGTTCAGGGCAGTCAGCCCCAGCATTTT. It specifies CASSESVQGSQPQHF.

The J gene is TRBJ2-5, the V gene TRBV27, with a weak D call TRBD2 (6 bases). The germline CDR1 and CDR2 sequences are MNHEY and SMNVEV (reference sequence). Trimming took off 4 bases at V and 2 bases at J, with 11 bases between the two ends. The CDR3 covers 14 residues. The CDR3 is CASSSSAGQETQYF. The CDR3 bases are TGTGCCAGCAGTTCCTCGGCGGGGCAAGAGACCCAGTACTTC.

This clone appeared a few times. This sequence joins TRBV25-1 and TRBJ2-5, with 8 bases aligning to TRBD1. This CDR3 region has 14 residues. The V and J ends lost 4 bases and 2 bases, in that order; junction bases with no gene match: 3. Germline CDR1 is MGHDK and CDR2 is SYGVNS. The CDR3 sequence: CASSARTGQETQYF. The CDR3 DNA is TGTGCCAGCAGTGCACGGACAGGGCAAGAGACCCAGTACTTC.

The CDR3 reads CASSSIRRTSGLYNEQFF. The CDR3 DNA sequence: TGTGCCAGCAGCTCTATACGCCGGACTAGCGGGTTATACAATGAGCAGTTCTTC. This rearrangement joins TRBV7-2 to TRBJ2-1; 11 positions agree with TRBD2. The CDR3 is 18 residues long. V trimming: 4 bases; J trimming: 4 bases; junction bases outside the gene matches: 12. Germline V lookup: CDR1 SGHTA, CDR2 FQGNSA.

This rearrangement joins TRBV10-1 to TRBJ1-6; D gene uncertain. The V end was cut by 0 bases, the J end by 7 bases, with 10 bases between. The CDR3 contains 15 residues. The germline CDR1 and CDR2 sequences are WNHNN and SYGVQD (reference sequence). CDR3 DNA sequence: TGCGCCAGCAGTGAGTCGGCCAGAATCAATTCACCCCTCCACTTT. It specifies CASSESARINSPLHF.

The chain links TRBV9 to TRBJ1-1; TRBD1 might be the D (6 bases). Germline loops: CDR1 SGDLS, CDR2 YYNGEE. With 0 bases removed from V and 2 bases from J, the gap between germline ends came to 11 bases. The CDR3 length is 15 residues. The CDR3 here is CASSVETGKNTEAFF. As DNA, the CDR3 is TGTGCCAGCAGCGTAGAGACAGGCAAAAACACTGAAGCTTTCTTT.

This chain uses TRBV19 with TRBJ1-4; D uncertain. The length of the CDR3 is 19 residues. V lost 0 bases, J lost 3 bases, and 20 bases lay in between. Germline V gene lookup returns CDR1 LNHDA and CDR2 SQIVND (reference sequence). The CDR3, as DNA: TGTGCCAGTAGTATAGATCGTGGAGGGTTCATCTATTCTAATGAAAAACTGTTTTTT. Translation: CASSIDRGGFIYSNEKLFF.

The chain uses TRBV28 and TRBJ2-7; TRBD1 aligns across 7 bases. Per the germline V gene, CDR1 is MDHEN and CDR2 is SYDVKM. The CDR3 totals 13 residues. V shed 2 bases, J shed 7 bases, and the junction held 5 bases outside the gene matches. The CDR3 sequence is CASSLRGRGEQYF. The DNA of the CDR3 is TGTGCCAGCAGTTTAAGGGGGCGAGGGGAGCAGTACTTC.

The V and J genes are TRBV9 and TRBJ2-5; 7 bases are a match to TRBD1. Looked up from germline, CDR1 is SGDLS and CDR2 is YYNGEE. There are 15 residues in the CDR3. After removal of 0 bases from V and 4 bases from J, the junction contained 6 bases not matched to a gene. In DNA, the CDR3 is TGTGCCAGCAGCGTAGGGCAGGGGGTAATAGAGACCCAGTACTTC. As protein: CASSVGQGVIETQYF.

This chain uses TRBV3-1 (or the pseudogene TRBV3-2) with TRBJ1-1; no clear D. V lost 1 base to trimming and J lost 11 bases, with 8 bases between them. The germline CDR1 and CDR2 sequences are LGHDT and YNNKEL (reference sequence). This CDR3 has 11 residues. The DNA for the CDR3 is TGTGCCAGCAGCCAAGGAAGCCGGGCTTTCTTT. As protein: CASSQGSRAFF.

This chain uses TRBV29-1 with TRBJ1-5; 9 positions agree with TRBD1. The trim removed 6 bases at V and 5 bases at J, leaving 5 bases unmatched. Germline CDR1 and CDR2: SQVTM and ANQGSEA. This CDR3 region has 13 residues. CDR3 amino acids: CSVTGGLHQPQHF. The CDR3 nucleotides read TGCAGCGTAACAGGGGGCTTACATCAGCCCCAGCATTTT.

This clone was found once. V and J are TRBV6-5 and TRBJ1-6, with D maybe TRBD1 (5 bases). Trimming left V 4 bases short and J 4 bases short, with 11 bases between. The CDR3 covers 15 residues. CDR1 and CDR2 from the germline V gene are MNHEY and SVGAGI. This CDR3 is CASSSDSWYNSPLHF. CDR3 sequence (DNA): TGTGCCAGCAGTTCCGACAGTTGGTATAATTCACCCCTCCACTTT.

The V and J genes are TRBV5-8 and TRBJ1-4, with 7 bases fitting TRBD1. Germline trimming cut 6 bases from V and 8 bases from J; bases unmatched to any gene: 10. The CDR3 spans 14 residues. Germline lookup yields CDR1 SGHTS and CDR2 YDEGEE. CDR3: CASNGDRVGEKLFF. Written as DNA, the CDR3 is TGTGCCAGCAACGGTGACAGGGTTGGGGAAAAACTGTTTTTT.

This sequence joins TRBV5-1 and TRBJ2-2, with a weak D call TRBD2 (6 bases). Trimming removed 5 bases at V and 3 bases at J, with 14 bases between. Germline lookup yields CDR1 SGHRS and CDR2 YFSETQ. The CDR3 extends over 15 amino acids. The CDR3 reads CASSMALAHTGELFF. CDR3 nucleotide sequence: TGCGCCAGCAGTATGGCACTAGCTCACACCGGGGAGCTGTTTTTT.

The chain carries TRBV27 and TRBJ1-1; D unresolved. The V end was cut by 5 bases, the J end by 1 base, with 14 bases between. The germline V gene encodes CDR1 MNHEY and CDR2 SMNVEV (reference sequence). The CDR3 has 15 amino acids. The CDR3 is CASSMNGERNTEAFF. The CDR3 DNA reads TGTGCCAGCAGTATGAACGGGGAACGGAACACTGAAGCTTTCTTT.

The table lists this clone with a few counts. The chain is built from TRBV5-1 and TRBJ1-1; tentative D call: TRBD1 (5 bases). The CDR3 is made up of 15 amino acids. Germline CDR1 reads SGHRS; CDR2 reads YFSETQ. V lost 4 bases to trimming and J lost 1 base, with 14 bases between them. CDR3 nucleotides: TGCGCCAGCAGCCCGCGGACACCCCAGAACACTGAAGCTTTCTTT. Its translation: CASSPRTPQNTEAFF. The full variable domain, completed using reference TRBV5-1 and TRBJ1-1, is KAGVTQTPRYLIKTRGQQVTLSCSPISGHRSVSWYQQTPGQGLQFLFEYFSETQRNKGNFPGRFSGRQFSNSRSEMNVSTLELGDSALYLCASSPRTPQNTEAFFGQGTRLTVV.

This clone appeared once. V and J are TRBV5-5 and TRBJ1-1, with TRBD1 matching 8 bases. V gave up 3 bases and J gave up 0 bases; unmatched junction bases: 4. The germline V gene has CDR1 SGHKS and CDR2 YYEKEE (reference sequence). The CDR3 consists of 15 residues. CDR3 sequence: CASSSTGGMNTEAFF. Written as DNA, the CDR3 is TGTGCCAGCAGCTCCACAGGGGGTATGAACACTGAAGCTTTCTTT.

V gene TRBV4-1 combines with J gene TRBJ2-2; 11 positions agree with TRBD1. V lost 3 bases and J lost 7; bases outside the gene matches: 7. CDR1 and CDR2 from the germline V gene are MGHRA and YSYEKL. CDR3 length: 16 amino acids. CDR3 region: CASSQEGQGAFGELFF. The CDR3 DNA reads TGCGCCAGCAGCCAGGAAGGACAGGGGGCGTTCGGGGAGCTGTTTTTT.

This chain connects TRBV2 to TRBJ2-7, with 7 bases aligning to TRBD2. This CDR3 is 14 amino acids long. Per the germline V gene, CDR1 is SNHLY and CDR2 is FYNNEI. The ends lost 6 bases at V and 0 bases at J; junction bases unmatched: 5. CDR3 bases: TGTGCCAGCAGAGCGGGACTCCCCTCCTACGAGCAGTACTTC. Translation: CASRAGLPSYEQYF.

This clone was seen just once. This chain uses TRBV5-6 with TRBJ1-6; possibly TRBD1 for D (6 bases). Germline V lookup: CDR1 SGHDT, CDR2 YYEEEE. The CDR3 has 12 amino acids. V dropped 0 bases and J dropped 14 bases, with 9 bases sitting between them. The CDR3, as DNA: TGTGCCAGCAGCTTGGCCGCAGGGGCCCTCCACTTT. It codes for CASSLAAGALHF.

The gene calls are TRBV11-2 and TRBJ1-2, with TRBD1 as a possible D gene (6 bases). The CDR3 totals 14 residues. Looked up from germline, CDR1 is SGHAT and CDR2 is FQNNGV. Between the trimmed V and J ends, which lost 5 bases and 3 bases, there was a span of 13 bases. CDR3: CASSISQGYYGYTF. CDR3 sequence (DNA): TGTGCCAGCAGCATTTCACAGGGTTACTATGGCTACACCTTC.

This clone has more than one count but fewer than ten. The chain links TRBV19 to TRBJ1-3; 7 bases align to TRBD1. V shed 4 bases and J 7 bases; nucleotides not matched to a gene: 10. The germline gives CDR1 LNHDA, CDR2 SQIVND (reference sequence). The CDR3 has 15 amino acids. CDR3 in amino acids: CASSTGTAYSNTIYF. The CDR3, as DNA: TGTGCCAGTAGTACCGGGACAGCTTACTCCAACACCATATATTTT. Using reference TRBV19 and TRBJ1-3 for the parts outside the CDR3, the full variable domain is DGGITQSPKYLFRKEGQNVTLSCEQNLNHDAMYWYRQDPGQGLRLIYYSQIVNDFQKGDIAEGYSVSREKKESFPLTVTSAQKNPTAFYLCASSTGTAYSNTIYFGEGSWLTVV.

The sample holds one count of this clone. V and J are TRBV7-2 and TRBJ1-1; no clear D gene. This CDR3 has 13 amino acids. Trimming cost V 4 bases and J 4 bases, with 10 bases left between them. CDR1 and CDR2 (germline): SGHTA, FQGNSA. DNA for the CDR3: TGTGCCAGCAGCTACCATGAGGGCACTGAAGCTTTCTTT. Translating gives CASSYHEGTEAFF.

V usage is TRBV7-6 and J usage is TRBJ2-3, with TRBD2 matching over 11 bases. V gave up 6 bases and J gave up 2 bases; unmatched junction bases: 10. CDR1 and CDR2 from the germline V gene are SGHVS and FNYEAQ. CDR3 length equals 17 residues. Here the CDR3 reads CASRPTSGSPLTDTQYF. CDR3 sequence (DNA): TGTGCCAGCAGGCCTACTAGCGGGAGCCCGCTCACAGATACGCAGTATTTT.